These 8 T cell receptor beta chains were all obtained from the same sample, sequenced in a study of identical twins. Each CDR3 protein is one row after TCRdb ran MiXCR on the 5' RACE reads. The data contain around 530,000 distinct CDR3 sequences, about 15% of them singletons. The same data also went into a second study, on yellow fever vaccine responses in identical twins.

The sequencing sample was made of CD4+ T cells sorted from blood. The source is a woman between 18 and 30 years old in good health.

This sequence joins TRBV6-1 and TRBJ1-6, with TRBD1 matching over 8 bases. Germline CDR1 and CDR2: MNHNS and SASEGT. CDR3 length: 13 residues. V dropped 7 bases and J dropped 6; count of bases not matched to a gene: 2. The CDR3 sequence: CASKDRANSPLHF. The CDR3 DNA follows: TGTGCCAGCAAGGACAGGGCTAATTCACCCCTCCACTTT.

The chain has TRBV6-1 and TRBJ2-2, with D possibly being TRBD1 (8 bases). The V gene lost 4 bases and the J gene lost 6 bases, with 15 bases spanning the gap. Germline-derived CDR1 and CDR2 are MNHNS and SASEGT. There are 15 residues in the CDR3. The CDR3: CASSVQTGGAGELFF. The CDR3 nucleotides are TGTGCCAGCAGTGTACAAACAGGGGGGGCCGGGGAGCTGTTTTTT.

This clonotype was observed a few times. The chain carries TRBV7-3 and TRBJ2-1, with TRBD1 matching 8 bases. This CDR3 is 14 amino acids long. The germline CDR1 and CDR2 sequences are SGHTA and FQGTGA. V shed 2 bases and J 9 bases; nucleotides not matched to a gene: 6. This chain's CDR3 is CASSLDRGFGEQFF. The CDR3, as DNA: TGTGCCAGCAGCTTAGACAGGGGATTCGGTGAGCAGTTCTTC.

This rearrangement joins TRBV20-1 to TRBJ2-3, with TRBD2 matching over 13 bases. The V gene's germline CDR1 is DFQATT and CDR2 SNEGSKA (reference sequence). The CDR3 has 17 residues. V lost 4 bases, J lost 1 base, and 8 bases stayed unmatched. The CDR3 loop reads CSAKLAGGPLGTDTQYF. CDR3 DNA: TGCAGTGCTAAACTAGCGGGGGGGCCGCTCGGCACAGATACGCAGTATTTT.

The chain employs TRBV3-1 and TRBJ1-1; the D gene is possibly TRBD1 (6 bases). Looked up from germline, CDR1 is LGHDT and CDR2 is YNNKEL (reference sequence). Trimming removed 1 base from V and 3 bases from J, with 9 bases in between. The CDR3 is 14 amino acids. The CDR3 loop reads CASSQVYRDTEAFF. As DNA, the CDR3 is TGTGCCAGCAGCCAAGTGTACAGGGACACTGAAGCTTTCTTT.

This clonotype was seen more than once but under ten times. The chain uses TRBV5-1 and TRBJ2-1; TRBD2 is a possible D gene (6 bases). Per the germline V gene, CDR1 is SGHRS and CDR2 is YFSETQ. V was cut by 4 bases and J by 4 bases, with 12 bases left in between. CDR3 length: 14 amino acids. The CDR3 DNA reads TGCGCCAGCAGCGTGCGGGACCCATACAATGAGCAGTTCTTC. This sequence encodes CASSVRDPYNEQFF.

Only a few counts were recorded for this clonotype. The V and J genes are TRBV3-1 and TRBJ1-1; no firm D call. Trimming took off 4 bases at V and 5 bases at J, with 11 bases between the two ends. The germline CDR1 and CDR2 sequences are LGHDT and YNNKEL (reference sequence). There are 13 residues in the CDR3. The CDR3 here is CASSREGGTEAFF. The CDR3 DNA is TGTGCCAGCAGCCGGGAGGGAGGGACTGAAGCTTTCTTT.

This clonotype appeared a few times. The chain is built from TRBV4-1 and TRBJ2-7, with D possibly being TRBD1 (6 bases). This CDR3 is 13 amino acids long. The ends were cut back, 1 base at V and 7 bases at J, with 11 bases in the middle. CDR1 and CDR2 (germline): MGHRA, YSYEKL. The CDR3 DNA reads TGCGCCAGCAGCCAAGGATTACAGGGTGAGCAGTACTTC. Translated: CASSQGLQGEQYF.